Each of the 32 T cell receptor beta chains below was sequenced from the same sample in a study of T and B cells in COVID-19 patients. Each TRB amplification used roughly 220-550 ng of genomic DNA from blood. Multiplex PCR with BIOMED2 TRB-A/B primer pools amplified TRB rearrangements. MiXCR, applied by TCRdb to the multiplex PCR reads, yields one record per CDR3 protein. The table has over 10,000 distinct CDR3 sequences, about 25% seen once. The sample taken for sequencing was blood. Every receptor here comes from a human donor who had recovered from COVID-19.

The rearrangement uses TRBV29-1 and TRBJ2-7; a possible D gene is TRBD1 (6 bases). Germline loops: CDR1 SQVTM, CDR2 ANQGSEA. V lost 2 bases to trimming and J lost 4 bases, with 12 bases between them. The CDR3 contains 13 residues. CDR3 in amino acids: CSVETAGDYEQYF. In DNA form, the CDR3 reads TGCAGCGTTGAAACCGCAGGGGATTACGAGCAGTACTTC.

This clonotype was found a few times. The CDR3 DNA is TGCAGTGCAGGGGAGAGAGAGACCCAGTACTTC. Translating gives CSAGERETQYF. The chain joins TRBV20-1 to TRBJ2-5; D tentatively reads TRBD1 or TRBD2 (5 bases each). The germline V gene has CDR1 DFQATT and CDR2 SNEGSKA (reference sequence). This CDR3 has 11 residues. Trimming removed 6 bases at V and 4 bases at J, with 9 bases between.

The CDR3 nucleotides read TGCAGTGCTAGAGACGGGGGAGACTACAATGAGCAGTTCTTC. The encoded protein is CSARDGGDYNEQFF. The V call is TRBV20-1, the J call TRBJ2-1; the D gene is possibly TRBD2 (6 bases). Deletions cut 0 bases from V and 3 bases from J, with 9 bases between. This CDR3 has 14 residues. Germline V gene sequence: CDR1 DFQATT, CDR2 SNEGSKA (reference sequence).

This clonotype was seen ten or more times. The V and J genes are TRBV5-4 and TRBJ2-7; D unresolved. This CDR3 contains 14 residues. Germline CDR1 and CDR2: SGHNT and YYREEE (reference sequence). V lost 0 bases and J 0 bases, leaving 7 bases between the germline ends. The CDR3 region has the DNA TGTGCCAGCAGCTTGGTTCCGAGCTCCTACGAGCAGTACTTC. Translated, it gives CASSLVPSSYEQYF. Combining the CDR3 with reference TRBV5-4 and TRBJ2-7 gives the whole variable domain ETGVTQSPTHLIKTRGQQVTLRCSSQSGHNTVSWYQQALGQGPQFIFQYYREEENGRGNFPPRFSGLQFPNYSSELNVNALELDDSALYLCASSLVPSSYEQYFGPGTRLTVT.

The rearrangement links TRBV11-1 to TRBJ1-5; possible D gene TRBD1, 6 bases. The ends were cut back, 5 bases at V and 5 bases at J, with 10 bases in the middle. The CDR3 spans 13 residues. Germline values: CDR1 SGHAT, CDR2 FQDESV (reference sequence). The CDR3: CASSTRGDQPQHF. The CDR3 DNA follows: TGTGCCAGCAGCACCAGGGGAGATCAGCCCCAGCATTTT.

This clonotype was picked up a small number of times. The rearrangement joins TRBV11-2 to TRBJ1-4; 9 bases are shared with TRBD1. V gave up 5 bases and J gave up 0 bases; unmatched junction bases: 4. The CDR3 runs 16 residues. Germline V CDR1 and CDR2: SGHAT, FQNNGV. In DNA form, the CDR3 reads TGTGCCAGCAGCCCCCGACAGGGGGCAACTAATGAAAAACTGTTTTTT. The encoded protein is CASSPRQGATNEKLFF.

This clonotype turned up a few times. The V call is TRBV5-6, the J call TRBJ1-5; D call uncertain. The V and J ends lost 1 base and 5 bases respectively, with 13 bases between them. The germline V gene encodes CDR1 SGHDT and CDR2 YYEEEE. The length of the CDR3 is 15 residues. The DNA of the CDR3 is TGTGCCAGCAGCTTGTCAGGTTGGGTAGATCAGCCCCAGCATTTT. Its translation: CASSLSGWVDQPQHF.

This clonotype occurred a few times. The CDR3 loop is CASSKNMDRAGYGYTF. The CDR3 DNA reads as TGTGCCAGCTCGAAAAATATGGACAGGGCGGGCTATGGCTACACCTTC. The chain couples TRBV18 to TRBJ1-2, with 8 bases lining up with TRBD1. CDR1 and CDR2 (germline): KGHSH, LQKENI. V dropped 6 bases and J dropped 4; count of bases not matched to a gene: 13. This CDR3 comprises 16 residues.

The CDR3 coding sequence is TGTGCCAGCGAAACTAAGACAGGGGGCGAGCAGTACTTC. It translates to CASETKTGGEQYF. The chain uses TRBV25-1 and TRBJ2-7; 9 bases align to TRBD1. The CDR3 loop spans 13 amino acids. Per germline, CDR1 MGHDK and CDR2 SYGVNS. Trimming at V came to 8 bases and at J to 6 bases, leaving 8 bases not matched to a gene.

This clonotype was counted many times. This sequence joins TRBV18 and TRBJ2-1, with 9 bases identical to TRBD2. Per germline, CDR1 KGHSH and CDR2 LQKENI. V lost 0 bases to trimming and J lost 8 bases; unmatched junction nucleotides: 8. This CDR3 is 16 amino acids long. Here the CDR3 reads CASSPPGTSRSDEQFF. The CDR3 nucleotides read TGTGCCAGCTCACCACCCGGGACTAGCAGGTCGGATGAGCAGTTCTTC. The variable domain in full, with the rest retrieved from reference TRBV18 and TRBJ2-1, is NAGVMQNPRHLVRRRGQEARLRCSPMKGHSHVYWYRQLPEEGLKFMVYLQKENIIDESGMPKERFSAEFPKEGPSILRIQQVVRGDSAAYFCASSPPGTSRSDEQFFGPGTRLTVL.

A few counts support this clonotype. The gene calls are TRBV7-9 and TRBJ2-7; D possibly corresponds to TRBD1 (6 bases). There are 16 residues in the CDR3. V was pared by 5 bases and J by 3 bases, with 20 bases between. The germline V gene has CDR1 SEHNR and CDR2 FQNEAQ (reference sequence). CDR3 sequence: CASSPGASQGHYEQYF. DNA of the CDR3: TGTGCCAGCAGCCCAGGGGCCTCCCAGGGCCACTACGAGCAGTACTTC.

This clonotype was recorded a few times. V gene TRBV7-2 combines with J gene TRBJ2-3, with 10 bases lining up with TRBD2. V was pared by 2 bases and J by 0 bases, with 8 bases of the junction left unmatched. Germline CDR1 reads SGHTA; CDR2 reads FQGNSA. The CDR3 totals 18 residues. The CDR3 loop is CASSLNPSGGLSTDTQYF. The CDR3, as DNA: TGTGCCAGCAGCTTAAACCCTAGCGGGGGCCTTAGCACAGATACGCAGTATTTT.

Only a few counts were recorded for this clonotype. The chain has TRBV11-1 and TRBJ2-5; D may be TRBD1 or TRBD2 (7 bases each). CDR3 length equals 15 residues. Between the trimmed V and J ends, which lost 2 bases and 4 bases, there was a span of 14 bases. The germline gives CDR1 SGHAT, CDR2 FQDESV (reference sequence). The DNA of the CDR3 is TGTGCCAGCAGCTTAAGGACAGGACTAGGAGAGACCCAGTACTTC. Encoded protein: CASSLRTGLGETQYF.

The sample holds many counts of this clonotype. The J gene is TRBJ2-7, the V gene TRBV24-1; D unclear. CDR3 length equals 13 residues. V shed 5 bases and J shed 0 bases, with 7 bases lying between them. CDR1 and CDR2 from the germline V gene are KGHDR and SFDVKD. DNA for the CDR3: TGTGCCACCAGTGTGATAAGCTCCTACGAGCAGTACTTC. Amino acids: CATSVISSYEQYF.

This clonotype was detected many times. The chain uses TRBV12-3 or TRBV12-4 and TRBJ2-5, with no clear D. Trimming left V 4 bases short and J 5 bases short, with 8 bases between. The CDR3 has 12 amino acids. CDR3 nucleotides: TGTGCCAGCAGTTCAGGTTTTGAGACCCAGTACTTC. Amino acid sequence: CASSSGFETQYF.

Note on this clonotype: This could be a read error, since a much larger clone is one nucleotide away. This chain links TRBV19 with TRBJ1-2, with a possible D match to TRBD1 (6 bases). Germline CDR1 and CDR2: LNHDA and SQIVND (reference sequence). The length of the CDR3 is 16 residues. V lost 4 bases and J lost 0, with 15 bases in between. The CDR3 loop is CASSSGGEVPNYGYTF. The CDR3 region has the DNA TGTGCCAGTAGTAGTGGGGGCGAAGTCCCTAACTATGGCTACACCTTC.

Within the sample, this clonotype is medium-sized. This rearrangement joins TRBV19 to TRBJ2-5; 10 bases are shared with TRBD2. Losses at the gene ends were 4 bases for V and 2 bases for J; bases not matched to a gene: 13. CDR1 LNHDA and CDR2 SQIVND come from the germline V gene (reference sequence). The CDR3 spans 18 residues. The DNA of the CDR3 is TGTGCCAGTAGTACGAAGACTCTCCAGCGGGGGGGACAAGAGACCCAGTACTTC. Translating it yields CASSTKTLQRGGQETQYF.

By sample share, this clonotype is medium-sized. This rearrangement joins TRBV18 to TRBJ2-2; D is perhaps TRBD2 (5 bases). V was trimmed by 0 bases and J by 7 bases, leaving 15 bases between them. The germline V gene has CDR1 KGHSH and CDR2 LQKENI. The CDR3 loop spans 16 amino acids. This CDR3 is CASSPPSLGEGGELFF. The CDR3 nucleotides read TGTGCCAGCTCACCACCCTCTCTCGGGGAAGGCGGGGAGCTGTTTTTT. Based on the CDR3 plus reference TRBV18 and TRBJ2-2, the full variable domain is NAGVMQNPRHLVRRRGQEARLRCSPMKGHSHVYWYRQLPEEGLKFMVYLQKENIIDESGMPKERFSAEFPKEGPSILRIQQVVRGDSAAYFCASSPPSLGEGGELFFGEGSRLTVL.

This clonotype is medium-sized in the sample. The chain carries TRBV19 and TRBJ2-2, with 7 bases identical to TRBD2. The V gene's germline CDR1 is LNHDA and CDR2 SQIVND (reference sequence). This CDR3 comprises 15 residues. J gave up 2 bases and V 5 bases, and 5 bases lay outside the gene matches. The CDR3 spells CASSSGGLNTGELFF. DNA for the CDR3: TGTGCCAGTAGTTCGGGAGGCCTCAACACCGGGGAGCTGTTTTTT.

This clonotype counts as medium-sized. This rearrangement joins TRBV6-1 to TRBJ2-2; TRBD2 matches at 7 bases. Germline CDR1 and CDR2: MNHNS and SASEGT. Trimming cost V 4 bases and J 10 bases; bases outside gene matches: 12. The CDR3 is 15 residues long. CDR3 nucleotide sequence: TGTGCCAGCAGTGTAGGTAGCGGGCCGACTAAGGAGCTGTTTTTT. It specifies CASSVGSGPTKELFF.

This chain links TRBV25-1 with TRBJ2-3; possibly TRBD1 or TRBD2 for D (6 bases each). Germline-derived CDR1 and CDR2 are MGHDK and SYGVNS. The V end lost 2 bases, the J end lost 2 bases, and 14 bases lay between the germline ends. This CDR3 is built from 16 residues. Here the CDR3 DNA reads TGTGCCAGCAGTGAAAGGGGGGCGGGTCTCACAGATACGCAGTATTTT. Protein sequence: CASSERGAGLTDTQYF.

By proportion, this clonotype is medium-sized. The V call is TRBV27, the J call TRBJ2-5; 12 bases align to TRBD1. CDR1 is MNHEY, CDR2 SMNVEV, per germline (reference sequence). The CDR3 contains 17 residues. Trimming removed 6 bases from V and 7 bases from J; junction bases left unmatched: 15. The CDR3 region has the DNA TGTGCCAGCAGAAGTCCAGGGGACAGGGGGCGGGGGGCGACCCAGTACTTC. The encoded protein is CASRSPGDRGRGATQYF.

In its sample, this clonotype was seen a few times. This chain connects TRBV5-4 to TRBJ2-4; D is uncertain. The CDR3 contains 17 residues. Germline V CDR1 and CDR2: SGHNT, YYREEE (reference sequence). The V gene lost 1 base and the J gene lost 0 bases, with 14 bases spanning the gap. The CDR3 region has the DNA TGTGCCAGCAGCTTGATGGCGGAGTTACTAGCCAAAAACATTCAGTACTTC. Its translation is CASSLMAELLAKNIQYF.

This clonotype was seen many times. The rearrangement joins TRBV6-6 to TRBJ2-7; D is undetermined. V lost 1 base, J lost 1 base, and 14 bases lay in between. The CDR3 totals 16 residues. Germline CDR1 reads MNHNY; CDR2 reads SVGAGI (reference sequence). In DNA form, the CDR3 reads TGTGCCAGCAGTTACTTCCCTACGGGTCTGTCCTACGAGCAGTACTTC. Its protein is CASSYFPTGLSYEQYF.

This clonotype turned up a few times. This chain uses TRBV28 with TRBJ1-5, with a tentative D call TRBD1 (6 bases). V gave up 6 bases and J gave up 3 bases, with 15 bases separating them. The CDR3 totals 15 residues. From germline, CDR1 is MDHEN and CDR2 SYDVKM. CDR3 nucleotides: TGTGCCAGCAGCGCCGCGGGGGGGGCCAATCAGCCCCAGCATTTT. Translating it yields CASSAAGGANQPQHF.

Comments on this clonotype: A much larger clone differs by one base, so this may be a read error. The V and J genes are TRBV18 and TRBJ2-7, with D possibly matching TRBD2 (6 bases). The V gene's germline CDR1 is KGHSH and CDR2 LQKENI. The CDR3 contains 13 residues. V was cut by 3 bases and J by 7 bases, with 13 bases left in between. The DNA of the CDR3 is TGTGCCAGCTCACCCAACGAGGCGGGGGAGCAGTACTTC. It is translated as CASSPNEAGEQYF.

The gene calls are TRBV20-1 and TRBJ1-5; D is undetermined. Trimming cost V 1 base and J 4 bases, with 8 bases left between them. The length of the CDR3 is 13 residues. The germline V gene has CDR1 DFQATT and CDR2 SNEGSKA (reference sequence). This chain's CDR3 is CSARGNENQPQHF. The DNA of the CDR3 is TGCAGTGCTAGAGGCAACGAGAATCAGCCCCAGCATTTT.

The gene calls are TRBV28 and TRBJ2-7, with a weak D call TRBD1 (6 bases). Trimming pared 7 bases from V and 2 bases from J, leaving 15 bases between. From germline, CDR1 is MDHEN and CDR2 SYDVKM. CDR3 length equals 14 residues. CDR3 sequence reads: CASTPGHTTYEQYF. The CDR3 bases are TGTGCCAGCACCCCGGGACACACTACCTACGAGCAGTACTTC.

Relative to its sample, this clonotype is medium-sized (0.01 to 0.1%). This chain connects TRBV27 to TRBJ1-2, with D perhaps TRBD1 (5 bases). This CDR3 region has 11 residues. The V and J ends lost 4 bases and 5 bases respectively, with 5 bases between them. CDR1 and CDR2 from the germline V gene are MNHEY and SMNVEV (reference sequence). In nucleotides, the CDR3 is TGTGCCAGCAGTTCAGGGTATGGCTACACCTTC. Its protein is CASSSGYGYTF.

This clonotype has only a few counts. The chain is built from TRBV5-6 and TRBJ2-1, with a possible D match to TRBD1 (10 bases). Germline lookup yields CDR1 SGHDT and CDR2 YYEEEE. Trimming removed 2 bases at V and 4 bases at J, with 28 bases between. The CDR3 sequence is 20 residues long. The CDR3 sequence is CASSFSPGQGRTSGYNEQFF. CDR3 DNA sequence: TGTGCCAGCAGCTTCTCCCCGGGACAGGGGCGAACTAGCGGGTACAATGAGCAGTTCTTC.

This clonotype is labeled as medium-sized. The chain recombines TRBV5-4 with TRBJ2-1, with TRBD2 matching over 9 bases. The CDR3 runs to 15 residues. CDR1 is SGHNT and CDR2 is YYREEE in the germline V gene (reference sequence). J lost 6 bases, V lost 0 bases, and 4 bases had no gene match. Written as DNA, the CDR3 is TGTGCCAGCAGCTTGGGGCGGGAGGGGGTCAATGAGCAGTTCTTC. This gives the protein CASSLGREGVNEQFF.

This clonotype is medium-sized (0.01 to 0.1%). The genes are TRBV6-5 and TRBJ2-1; a possible D gene is TRBD1 (6 bases). The V gene lost 6 bases and the J gene lost 0 bases, with 12 bases spanning the gap. The germline V gene has CDR1 MNHEY and CDR2 SVGAGI. This CDR3 contains 15 residues. The CDR3 DNA reads TGTGCCAGCAGGTCCGGACAGCTCTCCTACAATGAGCAGTTCTTC. This codes for CASRSGQLSYNEQFF.